The clone carrying this T cell receptor (beta chain) was counted many times. Its antigen is as yet unknown. Purified naive CD4+ T cells were depleted of CD25+ Tregs. The CDR3 has 11 amino acids. Semi-nested PCR with Nested Universal Primer A followed constant-region reverse priming of full-length variable regions. TCRdb processed the 5' RACE reads anew with MiXCR; each CDR3 protein has one entry. The sample includes some 13,000 distinct CDR3 sequences, 20% to 25% of them seen just once. Study-level points and caveats: Tumor-infiltrating Treg TCR alpha and beta sequences overlapped most with tumor naive CD4+ T cells, then blood naive. Tumor memory CD4+ T cell TCR gene usage was found to cluster with blood and lymph node memory CD4+ cells and with lymph node naive CD4+ cells.

Sequencing was done on a sample of naive CD4+ T cells sorted from blood. The subset is: naive CD4+ T cells, CD4+CD45RA+CD25-. The V and J genes are TRBV21-1 and TRBJ1-1. TRBV21-1 is a recognized pseudogene. This clonotype originated in a female donor with breast cancer. The CDR3 sequence: CAGREDTEAFF. Here the CDR3 DNA reads TGTGCCGGCCGAGAAGACACTGAAGCTTTCTTT.